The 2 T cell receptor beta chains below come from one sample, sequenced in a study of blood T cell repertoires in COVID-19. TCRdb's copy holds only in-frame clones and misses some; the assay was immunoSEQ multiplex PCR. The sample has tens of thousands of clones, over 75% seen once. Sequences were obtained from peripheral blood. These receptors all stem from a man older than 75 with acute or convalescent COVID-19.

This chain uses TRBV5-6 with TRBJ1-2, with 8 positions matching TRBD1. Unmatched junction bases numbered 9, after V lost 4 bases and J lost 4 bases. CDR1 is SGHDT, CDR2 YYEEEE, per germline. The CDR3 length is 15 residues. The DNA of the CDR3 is TGTGCCAGCAGCGCAAACTTCGGGACAGGCTATGGCTACACCTTC. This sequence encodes CASSANFGTGYGYTF.

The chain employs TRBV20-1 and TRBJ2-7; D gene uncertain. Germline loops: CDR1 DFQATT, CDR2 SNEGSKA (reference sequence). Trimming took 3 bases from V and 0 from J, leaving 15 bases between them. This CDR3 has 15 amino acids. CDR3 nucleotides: TGCAGTGCTAGTACCATTGACACGTACTCCTACGAGCAGTACTTC. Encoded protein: CSASTIDTYSYEQYF.